The clone carrying this TCR beta chain is a singleton in its sample. This record comes from a study of blood T cell repertoires in COVID-19. About the research overall: Whether acute or convalescent, the COVID-19 samples came from the United States, Italy and Spain. PBMCs, B-cell-depleted T cells, or T cells provided the cDNA or gDNA that made up the material.

Authors' analysis steps: Estimation of nucleated cell counts relied on the amplification of reference gene primers. The data were produced by immunoSEQ multiplex PCR, yet TCRdb's version contains in-frame clones alone and is incomplete. V, J and clone size reflect that table, while D and trimming were determined from the DNA. The table shows some 160,000 clones, with around three quarters occurring only once. V was cut by 6 bases and J by 2 bases, with 11 bases left in between. This CDR3 contains 14 residues. The germline V gene has CDR1 WNHNN and CDR2 SYGVQD (reference sequence). This chain links TRBV10-1 with TRBJ2-1; D possibly corresponds to TRBD2 (6 bases). Sequencing was done on a sample of peripheral blood. The receptor comes from a man in his fifties with active or convalescent COVID-19. The CDR3 loop is CASSETRPYNEQFF. CDR3 in DNA: TGCGCCAGCAGCGAGACTAGGCCCTACAATGAGCAGTTCTTC.